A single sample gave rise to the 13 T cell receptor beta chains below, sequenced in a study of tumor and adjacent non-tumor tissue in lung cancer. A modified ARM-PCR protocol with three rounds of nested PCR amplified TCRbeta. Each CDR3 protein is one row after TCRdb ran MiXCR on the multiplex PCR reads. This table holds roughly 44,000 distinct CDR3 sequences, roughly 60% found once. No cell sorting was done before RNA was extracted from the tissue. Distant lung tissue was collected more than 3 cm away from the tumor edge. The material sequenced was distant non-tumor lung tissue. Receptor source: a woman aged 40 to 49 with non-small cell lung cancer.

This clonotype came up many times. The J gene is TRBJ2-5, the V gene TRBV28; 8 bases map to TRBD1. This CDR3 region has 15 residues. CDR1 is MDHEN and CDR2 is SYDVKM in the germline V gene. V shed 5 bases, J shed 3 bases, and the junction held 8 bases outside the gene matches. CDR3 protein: CASSGIDRGEETQYF. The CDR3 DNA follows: TGTGCCAGCAGTGGGATCGACAGGGGTGAAGAGACCCAGTACTTC.

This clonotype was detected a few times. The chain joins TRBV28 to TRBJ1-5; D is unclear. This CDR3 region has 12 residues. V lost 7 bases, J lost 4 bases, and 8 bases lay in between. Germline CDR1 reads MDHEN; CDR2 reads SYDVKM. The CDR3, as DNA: TGTGCCAGCAATAGGAATAATCAGCCCCAGCATTTT. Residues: CASNRNNQPQHF. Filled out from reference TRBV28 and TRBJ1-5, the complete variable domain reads DVKVTQSSRYLVKRTGEKVFLECVQDMDHENMFWYRQDPGLGLRLIYFSYDVKMKEKGDIPEGYSVSREKKERFSLILESASTNQTSMYLCASNRNNQPQHFGDGTRLSIL.

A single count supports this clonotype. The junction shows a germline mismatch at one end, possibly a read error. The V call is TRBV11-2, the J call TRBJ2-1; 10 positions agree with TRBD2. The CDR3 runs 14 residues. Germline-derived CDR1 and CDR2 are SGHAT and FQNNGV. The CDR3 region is CASSWTSGNSEQIF. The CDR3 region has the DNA TGTGCCAGCAGTTGGACTAGCGGAAACAGTGAGCAGATCTTC.

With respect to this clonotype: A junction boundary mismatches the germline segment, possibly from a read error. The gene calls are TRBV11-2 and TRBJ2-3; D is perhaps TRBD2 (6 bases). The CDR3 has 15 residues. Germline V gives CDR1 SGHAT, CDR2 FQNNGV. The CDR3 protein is CASSSERVDTHTQCF. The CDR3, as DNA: TGTGCCAGCAGCTCTGAGCGGGTAGACACACATACGCAGTGTTTT.

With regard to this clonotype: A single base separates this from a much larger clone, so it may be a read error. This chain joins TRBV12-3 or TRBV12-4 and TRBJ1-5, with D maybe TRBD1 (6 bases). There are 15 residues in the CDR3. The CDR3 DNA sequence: TGTGCCAGCAGTTCCGACAGGATTAACAATCAGCCCGAGCATTTT. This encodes CASSSDRINNQPEHF.

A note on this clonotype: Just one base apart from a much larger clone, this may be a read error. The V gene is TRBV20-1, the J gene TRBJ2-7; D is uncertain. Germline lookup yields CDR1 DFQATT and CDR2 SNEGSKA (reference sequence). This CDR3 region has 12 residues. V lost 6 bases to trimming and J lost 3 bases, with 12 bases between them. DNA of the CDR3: TGCAGTGCCCTCGTACAAAGCTACGAGCAGTACTTC. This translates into CSALVQSYEQYF.

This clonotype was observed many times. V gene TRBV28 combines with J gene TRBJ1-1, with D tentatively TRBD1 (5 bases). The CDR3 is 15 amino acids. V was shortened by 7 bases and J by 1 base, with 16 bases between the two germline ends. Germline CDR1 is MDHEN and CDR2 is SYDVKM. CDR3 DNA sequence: TGTGCCAGCACCGCCCACTCGACAGCGAACACTGAAGCTTTCTTT. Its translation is CASTAHSTANTEAFF.

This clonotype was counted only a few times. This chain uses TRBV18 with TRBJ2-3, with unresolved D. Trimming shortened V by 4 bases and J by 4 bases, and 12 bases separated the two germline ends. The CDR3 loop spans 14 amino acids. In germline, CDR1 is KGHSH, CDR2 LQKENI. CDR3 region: CASSLAPKPDTQYF. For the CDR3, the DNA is TGTGCCAGCTCACTCGCCCCCAAACCAGATACGCAGTATTTT.

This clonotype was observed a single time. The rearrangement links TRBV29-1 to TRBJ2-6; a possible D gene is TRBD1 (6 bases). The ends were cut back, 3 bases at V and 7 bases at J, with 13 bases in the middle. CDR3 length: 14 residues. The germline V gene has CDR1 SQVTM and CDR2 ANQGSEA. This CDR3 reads CSVDTGLVANVLTF. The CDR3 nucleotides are TGCAGCGTTGACACAGGGCTTGTTGCCAACGTCCTGACTTTC.

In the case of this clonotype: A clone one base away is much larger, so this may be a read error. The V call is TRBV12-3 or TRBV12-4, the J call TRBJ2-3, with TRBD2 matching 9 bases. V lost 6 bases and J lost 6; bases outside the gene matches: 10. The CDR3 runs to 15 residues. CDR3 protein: CASRGLAPVGDTQYF. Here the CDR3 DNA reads TGTGCCAGCAGGGGACTAGCTCCCGTGGGGGATACGCAGTATTTT.

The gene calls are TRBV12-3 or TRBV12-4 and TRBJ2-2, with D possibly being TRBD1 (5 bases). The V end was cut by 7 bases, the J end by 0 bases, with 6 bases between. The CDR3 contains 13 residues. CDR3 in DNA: TGTGCCAGCAAGGACACGAACACCGGGGAGCTGTTTTTT. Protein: CASKDTNTGELFF.

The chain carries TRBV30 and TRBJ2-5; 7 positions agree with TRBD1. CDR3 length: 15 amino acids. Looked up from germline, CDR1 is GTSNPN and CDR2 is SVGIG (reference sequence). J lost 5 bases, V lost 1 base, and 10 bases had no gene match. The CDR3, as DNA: TGTGCCTGGAGTGCACGTGACAGGGAATGGGAGACCCAGTACTTC. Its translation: CAWSARDREWETQYF.

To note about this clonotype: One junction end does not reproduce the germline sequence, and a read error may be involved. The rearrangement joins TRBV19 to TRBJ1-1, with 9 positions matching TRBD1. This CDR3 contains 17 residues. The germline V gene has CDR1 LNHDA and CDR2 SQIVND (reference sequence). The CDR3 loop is CASSIARTGEGNTETFF. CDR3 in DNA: TGTGCCAGTAGTATAGCCCGGACAGGGGAAGGGAACACTGAAACTTTCTTT.